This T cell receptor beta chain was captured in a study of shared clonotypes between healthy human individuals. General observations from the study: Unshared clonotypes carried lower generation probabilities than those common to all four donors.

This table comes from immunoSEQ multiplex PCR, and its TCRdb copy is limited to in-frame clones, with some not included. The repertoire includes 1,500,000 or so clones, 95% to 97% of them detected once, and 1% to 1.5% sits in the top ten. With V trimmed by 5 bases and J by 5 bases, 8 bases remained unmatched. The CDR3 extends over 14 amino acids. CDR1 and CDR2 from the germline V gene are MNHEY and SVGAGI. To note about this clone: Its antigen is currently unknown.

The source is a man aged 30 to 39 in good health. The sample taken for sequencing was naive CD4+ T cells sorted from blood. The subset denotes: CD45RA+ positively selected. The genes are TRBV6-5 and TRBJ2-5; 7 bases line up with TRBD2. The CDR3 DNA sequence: TGTGCCAGCAGTCATCGGACTAGTGGGGAGACCCAGTACTTC. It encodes CASSHRTSGETQYF.